A single sample is the source of the 15 T cell receptor beta chains below, sequenced in a study of blood T cells in healthy people across ages. Next came a second PCR, run for about 6 to 12 cycles, which used a sample-barcoded 5' primer along with a J-beta primer mix. TCRdb reprocessed the 5' RACE reads via MiXCR and lists one record per CDR3 protein. Altogether approximately 400,000 distinct CDR3 sequences are present, approximately 51% being singletons, with the ten largest covering 51%. Sequenced material: blood. Receptors originate from a man between 60 and 70 years old in good health.

This clonotype occurred many times. The chain links TRBV2 to TRBJ1-6; D is perhaps TRBD1 (6 bases). V was trimmed by 0 bases and J by 7 bases, leaving 10 bases between them. The CDR3 has 15 amino acids. Looked up from germline, CDR1 is SNHLY and CDR2 is FYNNEI. CDR3 residues: CASSEARGLNSPLHF. The CDR3 DNA reads TGTGCCAGCAGTGAAGCTCGGGGGCTGAATTCACCCCTCCACTTT.

As DNA, the CDR3 is TGTGCCAGCAGTCCCCCCTCCGAATCACCCCTCCACTTT. This translates into CASSPPSESPLHF. The chain has TRBV6-6 and TRBJ1-6; no firm D call. The CDR3 extends over 13 amino acids. V lost 5 bases and J 10 bases, leaving 12 bases between the germline ends. In germline, CDR1 is MNHNY, CDR2 SVGAGI (reference sequence).

Only a few counts were recorded for this clonotype. The chain couples TRBV18 to TRBJ2-7, with 8 bases fitting TRBD2. The CDR3 extends over 18 amino acids. V gave up 0 bases and J gave up 6 bases; unmatched junction bases: 16. Germline V gene sequence: CDR1 KGHSH, CDR2 LQKENI. The CDR3 reads CASSPPLAAHSGGSEQYF. DNA of the CDR3: TGTGCCAGCTCACCACCGCTAGCGGCCCACAGCGGGGGTTCCGAGCAGTACTTC. Based on the CDR3 plus reference TRBV18 and TRBJ2-7, the full variable domain is NAGVMQNPRHLVRRRGQEARLRCSPMKGHSHVYWYRQLPEEGLKFMVYLQKENIIDESGMPKERFSAEFPKEGPSILRIQQVVRGDSAAYFCASSPPLAAHSGGSEQYFGPGTRLTVT.

This clonotype was detected ten times or more. The chain is built from TRBV11-2 and TRBJ1-1; 9 bases map to TRBD1. The V gene end was trimmed by 4 bases and the J gene end by 5 bases; junction bases not matched to a gene: 5. Per the germline V gene, CDR1 is SGHAT and CDR2 is FQNNGV. The CDR3 has 14 residues. The CDR3 is CASSSTGGWTEAFF. The CDR3 nucleotides read TGTGCCAGCAGCTCCACAGGGGGCTGGACTGAAGCTTTCTTT.

The J gene is TRBJ1-2, the V gene TRBV12-3 or TRBV12-4; 8 bases map to TRBD1. The CDR3 has 13 residues. J was trimmed by 7 bases and V by 5 bases; bases with no gene match: 6. The CDR3, as DNA: TGTGCCAGCAGTGCGACAGGGGCTTCTGGCTACACCTTC. Its protein product is CASSATGASGYTF.

The chain links TRBV29-1 to TRBJ1-2; D is possibly TRBD1 (6 bases). The CDR3 totals 12 residues. The V end was cut by 5 bases, the J end by 5 bases, with 12 bases between. Germline values: CDR1 SQVTM, CDR2 ANQGSEA. The CDR3 DNA follows: TGCAGCGTTTTGGGGGGGCAGTATGGCTACACCTTC. It encodes CSVLGGQYGYTF.

The sample holds a few counts of this clonotype. A read error is possible here, since a much larger clone lies one base away. The V and J genes are TRBV20-1 and TRBJ2-7; D call uncertain. This CDR3 region has 14 residues. Trimming shortened V by 0 bases and J by 7 bases, and 16 bases separated the two germline ends. The germline V gene has CDR1 DFQATT and CDR2 SNEGSKA (reference sequence). The CDR3 loop is CSARDRVRNNEQYF. CDR3 sequence (DNA): TGCAGTGCTAGAGATAGGGTCAGAAACAATGAGCAGTACTTC.

This clonotype was seen only a few times. The genes are TRBV20-1 and TRBJ2-5; 11 nucleotides line up with TRBD1. This CDR3 region has 15 residues. Germline V gives CDR1 DFQATT, CDR2 SNEGSKA (reference sequence). V was clipped by 3 bases and J by 11 bases; unmatched bases: 14. The CDR3 region is CSARADRGLGNEQYF. The CDR3 nucleotides are TGCAGTGCTAGGGCGGACAGGGGGCTTGGTAATGAGCAGTACTTC.

Regarding this clonotype: A read error may produce the germline difference seen at one junction end. The chain employs TRBV20-1 and TRBJ2-6, with a weak D call TRBD2 (6 bases). Germline V CDR1 and CDR2: DFQATT, SNEGSKA (reference sequence). This CDR3 has 13 amino acids. The CDR3 DNA reads TGCAGTGCTGATAGGGGCCAGGGTGGGACTGAAGCTTTC. Its protein is CSADRGQGGTEAF.

Of note for this clonotype: One end of the junction does not line up with germline, which may come from a read error. The chain combines TRBV11-1 with TRBJ2-1, with TRBD2 matching 9 bases. The CDR3 extends over 15 amino acids. CDR1 is SGHAT and CDR2 is FQDESV in the germline V gene (reference sequence). The CDR3: CVSSLRGGPYNGQFF. The CDR3 DNA is TGTGTCAGCAGCTTGCGGGGGGGCCCCTACAATGGGCAGTTCTTC.

The rearrangement joins TRBV7-2 to TRBJ2-7; no definite D call. Trimming stripped 5 bases from V and 2 bases from J, with 13 bases between. CDR3 length: 14 amino acids. Germline V gene lookup returns CDR1 SGHTA and CDR2 FQGNSA. CDR3 sequence (DNA): TGTGCCAGCAGCCCGGCAGCAACGACCTACGAGCAGTACTTC. It translates to CASSPAATTYEQYF.

The J gene is TRBJ1-1, the V gene TRBV11-2; 8 bases agree with TRBD1. Germline V gives CDR1 SGHAT, CDR2 FQNNGV. Trimming removed 5 bases from V and 12 bases from J; junction bases left unmatched: 11. The CDR3 contains 13 residues. Here the CDR3 DNA reads TGTGCCAGCAGCCCCCGCAGGGGGCTCGAATCTTTCTTT. It is translated as CASSPRRGLESFF.

By share of the sample, this clonotype is medium-sized. The V call is TRBV4-3, the J call TRBJ1-4; perhaps TRBD1 as D (6 bases). The length of the CDR3 is 14 residues. Germline CDR1 reads LGHNA; CDR2 reads YSLEER. V lost 0 bases, J lost 11 bases, and 13 bases lay in between. CDR3 in DNA: TGCGCCAGCAGCCAAGAGAGGAGCGGGGGCAAACTGTTTTTT. Translated: CASSQERSGGKLFF.

V usage is TRBV25-1 and J usage is TRBJ1-5, with D perhaps TRBD1 (5 bases). The germline CDR1 and CDR2 sequences are MGHDK and SYGVNS. V lost 4 bases and J lost 7, with 14 bases in between. The CDR3 has 14 residues. The CDR3 DNA is TGTGCCAGCAGTGCTCCGGGGGGGTCCCAGCCCCAGCATTTT. Its translation: CASSAPGGSQPQHF.

This sequence joins TRBV7-2 and TRBJ2-1; D uncertain. The germline V gene has CDR1 SGHTA and CDR2 FQGNSA. CDR3 length: 14 amino acids. The ends were cut back, 3 bases at V and 7 bases at J, with 13 bases in the middle. The CDR3 DNA reads as TGTGCCAGCAGCTTGAGCCGGGCTACGAATGAGCAGTTCTTC. Translation: CASSLSRATNEQFF.